This T cell receptor (beta chain) was captured in a study of blood T cell repertoires in COVID-19. Looking at the study overall: Collection of acute and convalescent COVID-19 samples took place in the United States, Italy and Spain.

Living in under 30 US areas, the participants were between roughly 18 and 89 years of age. This CDR3 has 13 residues. Trimming cost V 6 bases and J 8 bases, with 14 bases left between them. Germline CDR1 MNHEY, CDR2 SMNVEV (reference sequence). Clones were sequenced by immunoSEQ multiplex PCR, and TCRdb holds only the in-frame ones, with some missing. This table holds approximately 140,000 clones, 80% to 85% found once. The sequencing sample was made of PBMCs or T cells enriched from blood (not recorded which). The TCR originated in a man aged 35 to 55 with acute COVID-19. The chain combines TRBV27 with TRBJ2-1, with D tentatively TRBD2 (6 bases). The CDR3 reads CASRDPGGDEQFF. CDR3 in DNA: TGTGCCAGCAGGGATCCGGGCGGGGATGAGCAGTTCTTC.